Ten or more counts support the clone carrying this T cell receptor beta chain. Its cognate antigen is unknown. Unmatched junction bases numbered 11, after V lost 1 base and J lost 3 bases. The CDR3 sequence is 18 residues long. This sample stems from a study of T-cell reconstitution after alpha-beta-depleted transplantation in children. Study conclusions and caveats: Surviving recipient T cells and thymic progenitors underlay high day-60 TCRbeta diversity in some patients. Approximately two months post-transplant, alpha-beta T cells reportedly originated from several hundred expanded graft clones. From newly produced T cells came most of the T-cell counts and diversity one year after transplant.

Preparation of the TCRbeta library involved a method that used unique molecular identifiers. MiXCR was run by TCRdb on the PCR reads, yielding one entry per CDR3 protein. The table has tens of thousands of distinct CDR3 sequences, roughly 4.9% seen once. The TCR sequence derives from a boy younger than two who had a stem cell transplant for acute myeloid leukemia, so the T cells may come from the graft donor. Sequenced here: PBMCs, mostly from graft donor cells, sampled 180 days after TCRalphabeta/CD19-depleted stem cell transplant. The rearrangement links TRBV12-3 or TRBV12-4 to TRBJ1-4, with 7 positions matching TRBD1. The CDR3 DNA follows: TGTGCCAGCAGTTTAGGCCAAACCAGGGGGGCGGCTAATGAAAAACTGTTTTTT. It encodes CASSLGQTRGAANEKLFF.